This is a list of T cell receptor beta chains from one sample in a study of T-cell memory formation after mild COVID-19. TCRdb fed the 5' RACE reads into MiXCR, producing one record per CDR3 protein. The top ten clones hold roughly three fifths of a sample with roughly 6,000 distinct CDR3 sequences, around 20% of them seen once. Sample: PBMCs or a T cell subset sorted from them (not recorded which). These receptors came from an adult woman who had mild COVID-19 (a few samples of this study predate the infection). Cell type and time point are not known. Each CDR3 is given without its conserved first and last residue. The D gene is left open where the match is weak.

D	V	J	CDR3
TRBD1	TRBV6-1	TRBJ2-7	ASSVTGLSYEQY
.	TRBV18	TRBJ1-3	ASKPGHGLGNTIY
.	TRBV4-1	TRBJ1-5	ASSPPGVFPQPQH
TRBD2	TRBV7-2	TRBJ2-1	ASRFSGGLDNEQF
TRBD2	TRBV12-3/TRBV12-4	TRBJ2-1	ASSFRGSSYNEQF
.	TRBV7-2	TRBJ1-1	ASSFTGTSWTEAF
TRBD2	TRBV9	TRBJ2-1	ASSVGTSGDPYNEQF
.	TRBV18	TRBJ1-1	ASSPLRGDGQKNTEAF
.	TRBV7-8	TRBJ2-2	ASSALYTGELF
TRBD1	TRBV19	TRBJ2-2	ASSIRQGARTGELF
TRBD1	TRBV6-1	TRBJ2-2	ASRQGETGELF
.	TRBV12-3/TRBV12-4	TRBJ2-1	ASSPVLANEQF
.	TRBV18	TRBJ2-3	ASSPSSTDTQY
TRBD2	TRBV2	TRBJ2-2	ASSEDPTSGGAHTGELF
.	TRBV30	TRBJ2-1	AWRVEGRSNEQF
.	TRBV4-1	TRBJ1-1	ASSRFTEAF
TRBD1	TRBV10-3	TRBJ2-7	AISEGAGTGGYEQY
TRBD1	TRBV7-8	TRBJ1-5	ASSRDRGSNQPQH
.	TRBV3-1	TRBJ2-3	ASSQDGQNTDTQY
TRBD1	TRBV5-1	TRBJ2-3	ASNRGQVDTQY
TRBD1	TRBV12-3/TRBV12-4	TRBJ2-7	ASSSGTVRNSYEQY
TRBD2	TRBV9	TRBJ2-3	ASSQPLAGGTDTQY
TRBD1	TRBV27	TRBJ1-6	ASSFYGQVTSSYNSPLH
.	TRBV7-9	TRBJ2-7	ASRAGEISYEQY
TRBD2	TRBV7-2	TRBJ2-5	ASSFEREGLH